This T cell receptor (beta chain) was identified in a study of shared clonotypes between healthy human individuals. Study findings and constraints: Naive CD4 clonotypes were shared across a handful of donors at roughly 4.6%.

The CDR3 spans 12 residues. The ends were cut back, 5 bases at V and 6 bases at J, with 8 bases in the middle. Germline V CDR1 and CDR2: MNHNS, SASEGT. As regards this clone: What it recognizes is unknown.

Methods used by the authors: Junction-only sequences produced by ImmunoSEQ had no quality scores, so filtering differed. Produced via immunoSEQ multiplex PCR; TCRdb's table is partial and in-frame only. Clone size and the V and J calls come from that table; the DNA yielded D and trimming. Of 1.4 million or so clones listed, around 98.5% are singletons. The sequence was collected from a man aged 25 to 40 in good health. Sequencing input: naive CD4+ T cells sorted from blood. Subset: CD45RA+ positively selected. The chain has TRBV6-1 and TRBJ2-1; no firm D call. CDR3 region: CASSMTGNEQFF. CDR3 nucleotides: TGTGCCAGCAGTATGACTGGCAATGAGCAGTTCTTC.